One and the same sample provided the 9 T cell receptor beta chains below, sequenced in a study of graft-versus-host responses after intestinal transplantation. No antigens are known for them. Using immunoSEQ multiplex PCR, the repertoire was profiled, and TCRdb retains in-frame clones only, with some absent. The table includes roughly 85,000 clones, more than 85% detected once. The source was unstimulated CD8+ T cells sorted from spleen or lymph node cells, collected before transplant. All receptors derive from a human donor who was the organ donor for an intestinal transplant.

This CDR3 reads CASTGITGELFF. Here the CDR3 DNA reads TGTGCCAGTACAGGGATCACCGGGGAGCTGTTTTTT. The chain combines TRBV5-4 with TRBJ2-2, with D possibly matching TRBD1 (6 bases). In germline, CDR1 is SGHNT, CDR2 YYREEE (reference sequence). The germline V and J ends were trimmed by 8 bases and 4 bases, with 9 bases remaining between them. The CDR3 length is 12 residues.

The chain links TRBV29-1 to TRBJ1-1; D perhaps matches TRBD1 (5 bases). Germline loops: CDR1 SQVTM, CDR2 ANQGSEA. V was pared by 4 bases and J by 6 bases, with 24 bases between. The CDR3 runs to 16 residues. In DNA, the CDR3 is TGCAGCGTTGTTATTGGGGGGAGCCTACCTTTTCCTGAAGCTTTCTTT. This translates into CSVVIGGSLPFPEAFF. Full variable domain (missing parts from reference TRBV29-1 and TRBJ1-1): SAVISQKPSRDICQRGTSLTIQCQVDSQVTMMFWYRQQPGQSLTLIATANQGSEATYESGFVIDKFPISRPNLTFSTLTVSNMSPEDSSIYLCSVVIGGSLPFPEAFFGQGTRLTVV.

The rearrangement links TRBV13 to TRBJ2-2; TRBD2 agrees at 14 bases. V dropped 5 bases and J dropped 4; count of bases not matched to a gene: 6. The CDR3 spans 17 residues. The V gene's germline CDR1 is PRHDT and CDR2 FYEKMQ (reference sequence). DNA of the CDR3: TGTGCCAGCAGCAAGGGACTAGCGGGGGCCGTCACCGGGGAGCTGTTTTTT. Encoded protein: CASSKGLAGAVTGELFF. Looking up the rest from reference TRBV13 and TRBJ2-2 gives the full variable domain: AAGVIQSPRHLIKEKRETATLKCYPIPRHDTVYWYQQGPGQDPQFLISFYEKMQSDKGSIPDRFSAQQFSDYHSELNMSSLELGDSALYFCASSKGLAGAVTGELFFGEGSRLTVL.

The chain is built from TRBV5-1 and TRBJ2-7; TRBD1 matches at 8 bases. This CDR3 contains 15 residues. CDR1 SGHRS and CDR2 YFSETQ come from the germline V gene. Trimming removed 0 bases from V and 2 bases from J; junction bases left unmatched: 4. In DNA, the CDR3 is TGCGCCAGCAGCTTGGCTGACAGGGGCACCTACGAGCAGTACTTC. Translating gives CASSLADRGTYEQYF.

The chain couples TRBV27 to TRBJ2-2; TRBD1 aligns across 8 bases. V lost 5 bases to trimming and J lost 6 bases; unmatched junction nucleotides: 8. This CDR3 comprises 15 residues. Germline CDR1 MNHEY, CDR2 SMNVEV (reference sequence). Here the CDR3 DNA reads TGTGCCAGCAGTCCCGGGACAGGTTTAGCCGGGGAGCTGTTTTTT. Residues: CASSPGTGLAGELFF.

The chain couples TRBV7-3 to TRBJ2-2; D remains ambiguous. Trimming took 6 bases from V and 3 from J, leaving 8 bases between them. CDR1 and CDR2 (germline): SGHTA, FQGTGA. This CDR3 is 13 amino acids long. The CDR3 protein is CASRHTDTGELFF. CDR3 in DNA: TGTGCCAGCAGACACACAGACACCGGGGAGCTGTTTTTT.

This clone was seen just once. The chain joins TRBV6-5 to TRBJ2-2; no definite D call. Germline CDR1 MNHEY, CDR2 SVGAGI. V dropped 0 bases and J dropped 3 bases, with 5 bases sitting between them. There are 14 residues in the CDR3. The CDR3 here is CASSYSSDTGELFF. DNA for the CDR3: TGTGCCAGCAGTTACTCCTCCGACACCGGGGAGCTGTTTTTT.

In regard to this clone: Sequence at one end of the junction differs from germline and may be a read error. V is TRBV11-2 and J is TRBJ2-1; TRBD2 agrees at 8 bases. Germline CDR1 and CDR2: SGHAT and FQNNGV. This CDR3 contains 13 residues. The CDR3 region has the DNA TGTGCCAGCAGCGCCCCCCGGGAGGGTGAGCAGCTCTTC. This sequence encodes CASSAPREGEQLF.

CDR3: CASSQVGLDTQYF. CDR3 DNA sequence: TGTGCCAGCAGCCAAGTTGGGCTAGATACGCAGTATTTT. The chain combines TRBV14 with TRBJ2-3; the D is unclear. The CDR3 has 13 residues. The V gene's germline CDR1 is SGHDN and CDR2 FVKESK. Between the trimmed V and J ends, which lost 1 base and 5 bases, there was a span of 7 bases.